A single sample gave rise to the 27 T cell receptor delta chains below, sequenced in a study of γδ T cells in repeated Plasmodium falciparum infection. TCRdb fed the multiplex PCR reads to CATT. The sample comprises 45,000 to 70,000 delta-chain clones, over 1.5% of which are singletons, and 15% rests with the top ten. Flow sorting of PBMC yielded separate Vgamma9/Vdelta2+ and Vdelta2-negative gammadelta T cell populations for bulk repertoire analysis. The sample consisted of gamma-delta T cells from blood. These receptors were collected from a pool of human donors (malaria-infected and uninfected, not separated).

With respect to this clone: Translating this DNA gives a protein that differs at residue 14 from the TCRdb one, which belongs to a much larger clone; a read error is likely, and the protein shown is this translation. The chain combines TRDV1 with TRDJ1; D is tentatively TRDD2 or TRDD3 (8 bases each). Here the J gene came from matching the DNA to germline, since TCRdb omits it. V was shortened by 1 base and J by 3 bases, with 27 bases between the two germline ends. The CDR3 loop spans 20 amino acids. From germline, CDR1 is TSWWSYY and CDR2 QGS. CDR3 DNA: TGTGCTCTTGGGGAACCACTCTTCCTACATTTGGGGATACTTTCCGATAAACTCATCTTT. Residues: CALGEPLFLHLGILSDKLIF.

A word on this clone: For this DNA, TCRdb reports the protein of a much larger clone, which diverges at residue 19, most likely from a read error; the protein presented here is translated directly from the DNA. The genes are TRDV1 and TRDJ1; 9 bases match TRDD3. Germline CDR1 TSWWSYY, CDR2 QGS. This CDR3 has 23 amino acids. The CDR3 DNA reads TGTGCTCTTGGGAGGATCGTTCCTAAGTGGGGCCGGATGATGGGGGGATACACCCATAAACTCATCTTT. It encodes CALGRIVPKWGRMMGGYTHKLIF.

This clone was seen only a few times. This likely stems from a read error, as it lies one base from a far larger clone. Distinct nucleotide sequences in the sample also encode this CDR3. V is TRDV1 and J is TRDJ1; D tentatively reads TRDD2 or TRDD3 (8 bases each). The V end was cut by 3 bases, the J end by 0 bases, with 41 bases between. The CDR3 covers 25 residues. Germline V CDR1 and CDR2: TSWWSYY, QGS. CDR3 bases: TGTGCTCTTGGGGAGCCAACCTTCCTAATCTCTTTTAATGATGGGGGATTCCGGTACACCGATAAACTCATCTTT. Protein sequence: CALGEPTFLISFNDGGFRYTDKLIF.

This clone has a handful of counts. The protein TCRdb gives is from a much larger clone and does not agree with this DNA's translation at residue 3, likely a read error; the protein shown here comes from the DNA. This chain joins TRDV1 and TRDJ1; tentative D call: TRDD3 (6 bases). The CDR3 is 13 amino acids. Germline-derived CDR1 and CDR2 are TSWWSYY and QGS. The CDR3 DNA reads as TGTGCTCCTGGGGACGTGTACACCGATAAACTCATCTTT. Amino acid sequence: CAPGDVYTDKLIF.

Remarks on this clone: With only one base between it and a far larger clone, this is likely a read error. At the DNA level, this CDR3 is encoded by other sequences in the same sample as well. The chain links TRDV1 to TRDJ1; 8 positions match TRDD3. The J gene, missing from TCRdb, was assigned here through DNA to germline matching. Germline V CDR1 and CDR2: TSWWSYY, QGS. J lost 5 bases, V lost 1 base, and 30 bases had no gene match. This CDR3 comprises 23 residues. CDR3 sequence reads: CALGERPRATLGGHTDPTDKLIF. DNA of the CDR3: TGTGCTCTTGGGGAACGTCCGAGGGCTACACTGGGGGGACACACCGACCCAACTGATAAACTCATCTTT.

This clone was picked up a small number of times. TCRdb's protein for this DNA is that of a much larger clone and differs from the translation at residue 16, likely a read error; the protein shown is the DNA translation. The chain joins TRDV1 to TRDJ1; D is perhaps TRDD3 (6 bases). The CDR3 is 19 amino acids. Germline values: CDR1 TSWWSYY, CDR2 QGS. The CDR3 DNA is TGTGCTCTTGGGGAACCTTTTCCCCTCATACTGGGTCGGACCGATGAACTCATCTTT. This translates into CALGEPFPLILGRTDELIF.

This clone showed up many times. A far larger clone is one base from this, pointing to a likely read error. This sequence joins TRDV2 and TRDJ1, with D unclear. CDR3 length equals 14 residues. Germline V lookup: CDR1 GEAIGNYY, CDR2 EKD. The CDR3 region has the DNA TGTGCCAGTGACTCCTTACTTAACACCGATAAACTCATCTTT. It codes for CASDSLLNTDKLIF.

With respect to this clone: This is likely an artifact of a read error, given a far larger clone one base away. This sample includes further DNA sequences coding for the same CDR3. The CDR3: CALGEPTSFQLGDFDKLIF. In DNA, the CDR3 is TGTGCCCTTGGGGAACCTACTTCCTTCCAACTGGGGGATTTCGATAAACTCATCTTT. The chain uses TRDV1 and TRDJ1; 10 bases are a match to TRDD3. The germline V gene encodes CDR1 TSWWSYY and CDR2 QGS. The CDR3 runs to 19 residues.

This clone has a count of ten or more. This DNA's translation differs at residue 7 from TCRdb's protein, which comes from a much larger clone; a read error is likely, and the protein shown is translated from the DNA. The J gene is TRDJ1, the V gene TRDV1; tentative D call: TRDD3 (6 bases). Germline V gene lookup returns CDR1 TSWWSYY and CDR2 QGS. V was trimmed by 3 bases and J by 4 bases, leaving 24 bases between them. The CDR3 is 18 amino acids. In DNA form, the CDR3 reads TGTGCTCTTGGGGATCGGGGGAGCTGTACACCTATAATCGATAAACTCATCTTT. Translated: CALGDRGSCTPIIDKLIF.

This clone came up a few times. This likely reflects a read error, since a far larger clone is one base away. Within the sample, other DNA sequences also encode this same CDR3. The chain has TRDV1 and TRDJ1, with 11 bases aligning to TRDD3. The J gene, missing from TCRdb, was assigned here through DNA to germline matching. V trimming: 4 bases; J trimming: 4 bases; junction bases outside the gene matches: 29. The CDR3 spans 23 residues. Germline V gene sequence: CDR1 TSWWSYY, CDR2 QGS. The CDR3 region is CALGARIPRLRTLFWGILDKLIF. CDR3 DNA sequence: TGTGCTCTTGGGGCCCGAATCCCCCGACTACGCACCCTCTTCTGGGGGATACTCGATAAACTCATCTTT.

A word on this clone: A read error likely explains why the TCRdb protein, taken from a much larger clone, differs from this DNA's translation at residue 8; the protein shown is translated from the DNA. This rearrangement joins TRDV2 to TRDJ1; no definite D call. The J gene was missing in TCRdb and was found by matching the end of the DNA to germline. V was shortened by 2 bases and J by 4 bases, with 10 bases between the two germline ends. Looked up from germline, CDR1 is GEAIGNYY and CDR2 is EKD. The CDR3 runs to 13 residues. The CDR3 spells CACDSVGIDKLIF. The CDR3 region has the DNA TGTGCCTGTGACAGTGTAGGAATCGATAAACTCATCTTT.

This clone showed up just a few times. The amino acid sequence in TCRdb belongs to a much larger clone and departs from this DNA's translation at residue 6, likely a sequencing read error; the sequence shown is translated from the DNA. The CDR3 reads CALGEPSGYWGYDTDKLIF. In nucleotides, the CDR3 is TGTGCTCTTGGGGAACCCAGCGGCTACTGGGGGTACGACACCGATAAACTCATCTTT. This rearrangement joins TRDV1 to TRDJ1, with 8 bases fitting TRDD3. J lost 0 bases, V lost 1 base, and 13 bases had no gene match. Per the germline V gene, CDR1 is TSWWSYY and CDR2 is QGS. The CDR3 contains 19 residues.

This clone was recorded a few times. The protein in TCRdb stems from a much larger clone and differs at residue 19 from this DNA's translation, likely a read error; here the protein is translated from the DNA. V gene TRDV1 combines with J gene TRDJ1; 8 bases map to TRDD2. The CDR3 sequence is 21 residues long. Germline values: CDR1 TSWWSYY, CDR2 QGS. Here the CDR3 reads CALGELAASYSGKLFSDKPIF. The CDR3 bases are TGTGCTCTTGGGGAACTTGCCGCTTCCTACTCAGGGAAACTGTTCTCCGATAAACCCATCTTT.

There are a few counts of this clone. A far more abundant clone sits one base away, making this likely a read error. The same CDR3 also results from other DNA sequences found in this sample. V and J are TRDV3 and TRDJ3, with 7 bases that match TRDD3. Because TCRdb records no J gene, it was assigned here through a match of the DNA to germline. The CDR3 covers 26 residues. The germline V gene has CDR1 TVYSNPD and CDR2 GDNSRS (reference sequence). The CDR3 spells CAFNDLTLFETTDVGDSSWDTRQMFF. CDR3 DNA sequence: TGTGCCTTTAATGATCTAACCCTCTTCGAGACTACTGATGTGGGGGACAGCTCCTGGGATACCCGACAGATGTTTTTC.

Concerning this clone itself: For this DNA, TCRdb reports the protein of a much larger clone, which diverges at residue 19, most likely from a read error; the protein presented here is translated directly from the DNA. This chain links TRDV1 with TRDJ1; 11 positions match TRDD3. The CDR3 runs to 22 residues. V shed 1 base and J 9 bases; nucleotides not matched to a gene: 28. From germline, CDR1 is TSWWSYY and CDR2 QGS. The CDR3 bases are TGTGCTCTTGGGGAACGTGGTACTGGGGGATATGGGTCGAATGGTTGTCCGATGGAACTCATCTTT. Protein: CALGERGTGGYGSNGCPMELIF.

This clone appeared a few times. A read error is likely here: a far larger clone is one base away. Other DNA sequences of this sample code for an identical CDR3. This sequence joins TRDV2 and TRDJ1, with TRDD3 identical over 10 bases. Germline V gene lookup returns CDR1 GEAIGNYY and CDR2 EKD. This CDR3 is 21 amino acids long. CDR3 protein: CACDAYWGMAPGAGGTDKLIF. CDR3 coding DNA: TGTGCCTGTGACGCGTACTGGGGGATGGCTCCGGGTGCGGGTGGCACCGACAAACTCATCTTT.

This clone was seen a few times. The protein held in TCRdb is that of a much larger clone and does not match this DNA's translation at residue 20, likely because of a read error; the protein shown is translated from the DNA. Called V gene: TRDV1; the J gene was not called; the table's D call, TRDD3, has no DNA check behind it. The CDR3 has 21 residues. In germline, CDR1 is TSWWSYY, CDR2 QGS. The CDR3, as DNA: TGTGCTCTTGGGGACTCTTCCTACGGGAATGGGGTCATATGTGTCACCGATAAACTCACCTTT. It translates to CALGDSSYGNGVICVTDKLTF.

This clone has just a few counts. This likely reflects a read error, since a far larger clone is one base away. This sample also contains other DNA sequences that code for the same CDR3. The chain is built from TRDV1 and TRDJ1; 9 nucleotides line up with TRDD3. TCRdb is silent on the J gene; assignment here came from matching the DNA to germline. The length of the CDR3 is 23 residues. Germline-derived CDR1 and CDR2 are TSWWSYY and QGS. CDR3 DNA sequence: TGTGCTCTCGGGGAACTTGACCTACTCTGGGGGATCGTACCTCCTTTGTCCACCGATAAACTCATCTTT. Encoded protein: CALGELDLLWGIVPPLSTDKLIF.

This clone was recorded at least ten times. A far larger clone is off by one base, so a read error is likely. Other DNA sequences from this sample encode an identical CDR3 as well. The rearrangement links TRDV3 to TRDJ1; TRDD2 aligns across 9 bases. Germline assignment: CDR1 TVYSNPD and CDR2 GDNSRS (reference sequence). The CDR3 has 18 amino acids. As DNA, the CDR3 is TGTGCCTTTGATATCCTTCCTACATCGGAGGGGTACACCGACAAACTCATCTTT. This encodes CAFDILPTSEGYTDKLIF.

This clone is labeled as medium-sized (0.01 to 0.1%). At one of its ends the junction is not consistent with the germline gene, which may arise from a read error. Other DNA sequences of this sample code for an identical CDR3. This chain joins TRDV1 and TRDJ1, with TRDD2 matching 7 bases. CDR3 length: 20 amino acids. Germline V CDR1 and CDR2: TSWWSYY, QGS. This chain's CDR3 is CALGGAPFLLNRGVTHKLIF. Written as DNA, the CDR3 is TGTGCTCTTGGGGGGGCCCCCTTCCTTCTCAACAGGGGTGTCACCCATAAACTCATCTTT.

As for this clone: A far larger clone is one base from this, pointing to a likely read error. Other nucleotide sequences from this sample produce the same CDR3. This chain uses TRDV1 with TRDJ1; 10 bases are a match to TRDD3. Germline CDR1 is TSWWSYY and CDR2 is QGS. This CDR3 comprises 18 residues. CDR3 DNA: TGTGCTCTTGGGGAGCCACTACGTACTGGGGGATCGGGCGGTAAACTTATCTTT. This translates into CALGEPLRTGGSGGKLIF.

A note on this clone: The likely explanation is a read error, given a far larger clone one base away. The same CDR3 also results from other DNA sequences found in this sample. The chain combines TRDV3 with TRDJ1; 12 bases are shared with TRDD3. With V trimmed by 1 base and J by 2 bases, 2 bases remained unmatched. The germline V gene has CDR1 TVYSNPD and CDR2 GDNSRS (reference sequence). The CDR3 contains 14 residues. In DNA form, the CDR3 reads TGTGCCTTTACTGGGGGATACGGAACCGATAAACTCATCTTT. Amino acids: CAFTGGYGTDKLIF.

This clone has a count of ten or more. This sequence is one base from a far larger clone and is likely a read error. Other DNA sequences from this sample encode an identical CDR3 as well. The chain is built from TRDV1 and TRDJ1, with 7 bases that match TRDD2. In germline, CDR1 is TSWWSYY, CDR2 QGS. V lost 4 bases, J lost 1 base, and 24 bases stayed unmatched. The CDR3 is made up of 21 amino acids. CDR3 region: CALGAPFLTGSERRCTDKLIF. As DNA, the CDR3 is TGTGCTCTTGGGGCCCCCTTCCTGACCGGGTCTGAGAGACGCTGCACCGATAAACTCATCTTT.

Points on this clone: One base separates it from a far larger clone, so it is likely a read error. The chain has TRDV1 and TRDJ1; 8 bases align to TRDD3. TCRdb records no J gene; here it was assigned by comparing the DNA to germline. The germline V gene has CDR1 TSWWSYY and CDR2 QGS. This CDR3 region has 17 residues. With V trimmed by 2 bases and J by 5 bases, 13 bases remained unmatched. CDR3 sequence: CALGERGGYRKADKLIF. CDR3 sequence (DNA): TGTGCTCTTGGGGAAAGAGGGGGATATAGGAAGGCTGATAAACTCATCTTT.

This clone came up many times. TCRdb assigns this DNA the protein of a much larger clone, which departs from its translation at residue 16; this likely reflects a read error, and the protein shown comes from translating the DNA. The CDR3 spells CACDPVLGDTGVTDKPIF. For the CDR3, the DNA is TGTGCCTGTGATCCCGTACTGGGGGATACGGGGGTCACCGATAAACCCATCTTT. The V and J genes are TRDV2 and TRDJ1, with 13 nucleotides matching TRDD3. Germline V lookup: CDR1 GEAIGNYY, CDR2 EKD. The CDR3 is 18 residues long.

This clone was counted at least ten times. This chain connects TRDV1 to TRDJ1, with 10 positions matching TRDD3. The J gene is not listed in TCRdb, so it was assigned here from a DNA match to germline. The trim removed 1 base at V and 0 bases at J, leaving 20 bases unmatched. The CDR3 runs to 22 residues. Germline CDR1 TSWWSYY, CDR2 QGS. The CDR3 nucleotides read TGTGCTCTTGGGGAACCGTTCCTACTTTGGTACTGGGGGATTGCGTACACCGATAAACTCATCTTT. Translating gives CALGEPFLLWYWGIAYTDKLIF.

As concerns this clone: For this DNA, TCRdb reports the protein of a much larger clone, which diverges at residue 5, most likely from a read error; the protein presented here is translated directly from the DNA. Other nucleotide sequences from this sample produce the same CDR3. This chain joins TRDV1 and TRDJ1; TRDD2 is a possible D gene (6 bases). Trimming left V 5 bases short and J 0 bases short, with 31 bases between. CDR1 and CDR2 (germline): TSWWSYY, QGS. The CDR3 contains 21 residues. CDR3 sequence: CALGIQGWLLLRTSYTDKLIF. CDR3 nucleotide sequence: TGTGCTCTTGGGATTCAAGGGTGGCTCCTACTTCGCACTTCGTACACCGATAAACTCATCTTT.